The next 5 T cell receptor beta chains were all read from a single sample in a study of shared clonotypes between healthy human individuals. TCRdb's table, derived via immunoSEQ multiplex PCR, lists solely in-frame clones and lacks some. The sample lists 1,400,000 or so clones, around 98.5% occurring once. Sequencing was carried out using naive CD4+ T cells sorted from blood. Stated subset: CD45RA+ positively selected. The receptors derive from a man aged 25-45 years in good health.

The chain couples TRBV28 to TRBJ2-4; D gene uncertain. The CDR3 runs to 14 residues. The V end lost 3 bases, the J end lost 0 bases, and 6 bases lay between the germline ends. Germline V CDR1 and CDR2: MDHEN, SYDVKM. CDR3 coding DNA: TGTGCCAGCAGTTTTCAGCTAGCCAAAAACATTCAGTACTTC. Translating gives CASSFQLAKNIQYF. The full variable domain, rest sourced from reference TRBV28 and TRBJ2-4, is DVKVTQSSRYLVKRTGEKVFLECVQDMDHENMFWYRQDPGLGLRLIYFSYDVKMKEKGDIPEGYSVSREKKERFSLILESASTNQTSMYLCASSFQLAKNIQYFGAGTRLSVL.

The chain is built from TRBV30 and TRBJ2-7, with TRBD2 matching over 11 bases. The CDR3 runs to 14 residues. J lost 7 bases, V lost 3 bases, and 8 bases had no gene match. Germline V gives CDR1 GTSNPN, CDR2 SVGIG (reference sequence). The CDR3 DNA sequence: TGTGCCTGGAGCCGCCTAGCGGGAGGCAAAGAGCAGTACTTC. Its protein is CAWSRLAGGKEQYF. Complete variable domain (other parts from reference TRBV30 and TRBJ2-7): SQTIHQWPATLVQPVGSPLSLECTVEGTSNPNLYWYRQAAGRGLQLLFYSVGIGQISSEVPQNLSASRPQDRQFILSSKKLLLSDSGFYLCAWSRLAGGKEQYFGPGTRLTVT.

The chain has TRBV5-4 and TRBJ2-1; unclear D gene. The V end was cut by 0 bases, the J end by 0 bases, with 7 bases between. The germline V gene encodes CDR1 SGHNT and CDR2 YYREEE (reference sequence). The CDR3 covers 15 residues. The CDR3 coding sequence is TGTGCCAGCAGCTTGGGGAGTATCTCCTACAATGAGCAGTTCTTC. Protein sequence: CASSLGSISYNEQFF.

This sequence joins TRBV2 and TRBJ2-1, with 9 bases identical to TRBD2. The CDR3 runs to 17 residues. Per germline, CDR1 SNHLY and CDR2 FYNNEI. Losses at the gene ends were 7 bases for V and 6 bases for J; bases not matched to a gene: 16. As DNA, the CDR3 is TGTGCCAGCAAACTAGCAGTGGCGGGAGGGCCTGGCAATGAGCAGTTCTTC. Its protein product is CASKLAVAGGPGNEQFF.

This clone was seen a single time. J is TRBJ1-5 and V is TRBV28, with a weak D call TRBD1 (5 bases). With 7 bases removed from V and 2 bases from J, the gap between germline ends came to 6 bases. The CDR3 has 12 residues. The germline V gene has CDR1 MDHEN and CDR2 SYDVKM. CDR3 sequence: CASTGRNQPQHF. The CDR3 coding sequence is TGTGCCAGCACAGGGCGCAATCAGCCCCAGCATTTT. Full variable domain (outside the CDR3, taken from reference TRBV28 and TRBJ1-5): DVKVTQSSRYLVKRTGEKVFLECVQDMDHENMFWYRQDPGLGLRLIYFSYDVKMKEKGDIPEGYSVSREKKERFSLILESASTNQTSMYLCASTGRNQPQHFGDGTRLSIL.